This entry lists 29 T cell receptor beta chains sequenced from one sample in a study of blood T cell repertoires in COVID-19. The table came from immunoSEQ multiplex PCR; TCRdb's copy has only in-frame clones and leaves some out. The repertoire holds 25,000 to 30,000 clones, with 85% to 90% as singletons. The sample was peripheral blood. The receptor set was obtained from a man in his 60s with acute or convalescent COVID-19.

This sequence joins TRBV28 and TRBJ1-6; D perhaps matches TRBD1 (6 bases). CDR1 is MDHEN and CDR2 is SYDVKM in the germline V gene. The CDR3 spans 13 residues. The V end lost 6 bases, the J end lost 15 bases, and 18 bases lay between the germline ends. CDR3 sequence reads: CASSDGQRLVLHF. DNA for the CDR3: TGTGCCAGCAGCGATGGACAGCGCCTCGTCCTCCACTTT.

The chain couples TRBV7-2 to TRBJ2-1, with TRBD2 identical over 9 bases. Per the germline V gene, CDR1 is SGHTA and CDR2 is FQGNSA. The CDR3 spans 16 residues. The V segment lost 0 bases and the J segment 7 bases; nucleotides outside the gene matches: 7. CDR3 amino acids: CASSLAPAGGRNEQFF. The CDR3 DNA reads TGTGCCAGCAGCTTAGCCCCAGCGGGGGGTAGGAATGAGCAGTTCTTC.

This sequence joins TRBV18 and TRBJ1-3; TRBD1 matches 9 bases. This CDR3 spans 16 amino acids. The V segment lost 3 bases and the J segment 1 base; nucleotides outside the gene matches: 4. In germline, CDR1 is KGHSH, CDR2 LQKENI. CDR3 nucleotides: TGTGCCAGCTCACCGGGACAGGGACTTTCTGGAAACACCATATATTTT. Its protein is CASSPGQGLSGNTIYF.

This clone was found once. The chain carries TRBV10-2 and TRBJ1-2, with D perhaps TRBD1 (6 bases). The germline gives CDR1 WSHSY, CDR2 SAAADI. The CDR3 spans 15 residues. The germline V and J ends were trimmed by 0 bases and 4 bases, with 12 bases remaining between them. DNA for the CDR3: TGCGCCAGCAGTGAGTCGGCAGGGGCTCCCTATGGCTACACCTTC. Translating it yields CASSESAGAPYGYTF.

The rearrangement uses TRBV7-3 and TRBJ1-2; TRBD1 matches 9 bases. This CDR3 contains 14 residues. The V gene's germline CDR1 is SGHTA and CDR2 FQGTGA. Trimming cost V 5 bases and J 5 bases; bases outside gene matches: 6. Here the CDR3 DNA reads TGTGCCAGCAGCCTGGGACAGGGATCATATGGCTACACCTTC. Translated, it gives CASSLGQGSYGYTF.

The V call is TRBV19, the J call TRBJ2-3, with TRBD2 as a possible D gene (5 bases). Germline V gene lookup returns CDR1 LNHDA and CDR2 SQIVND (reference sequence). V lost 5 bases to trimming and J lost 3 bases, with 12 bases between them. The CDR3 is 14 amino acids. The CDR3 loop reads CASSDYQRTDTQYF. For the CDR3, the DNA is TGTGCCAGTAGTGACTACCAAAGGACAGATACGCAGTATTTT.

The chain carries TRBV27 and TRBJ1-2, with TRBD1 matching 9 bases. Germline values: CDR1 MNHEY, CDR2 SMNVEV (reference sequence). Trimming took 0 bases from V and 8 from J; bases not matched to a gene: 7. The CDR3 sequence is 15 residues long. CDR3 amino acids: CASSLSGQGIVGYTF. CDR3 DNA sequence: TGTGCCAGCAGTTTATCGGGACAGGGCATCGTAGGCTACACCTTC.

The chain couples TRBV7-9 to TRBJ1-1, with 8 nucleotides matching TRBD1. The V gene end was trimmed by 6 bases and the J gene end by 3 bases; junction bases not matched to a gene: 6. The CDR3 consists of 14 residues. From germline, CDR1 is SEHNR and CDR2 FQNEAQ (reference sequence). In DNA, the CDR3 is TGTGCCAGCAGGGGGGGACAGGTCGACACTGAAGCTTTCTTT. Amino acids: CASRGGQVDTEAFF.

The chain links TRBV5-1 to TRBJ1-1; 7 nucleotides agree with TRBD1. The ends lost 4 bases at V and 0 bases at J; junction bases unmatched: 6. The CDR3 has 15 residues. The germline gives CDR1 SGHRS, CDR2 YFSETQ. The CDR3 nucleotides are TGCGCCAGCAGCCCGGGGGACAGTCTGAACACTGAAGCTTTCTTT. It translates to CASSPGDSLNTEAFF.

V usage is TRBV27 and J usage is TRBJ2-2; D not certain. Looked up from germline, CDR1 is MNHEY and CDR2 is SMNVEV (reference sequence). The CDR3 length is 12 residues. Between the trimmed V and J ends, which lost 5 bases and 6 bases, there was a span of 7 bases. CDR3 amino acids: CASSPYAGELFF. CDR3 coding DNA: TGTGCCAGCAGTCCCTATGCCGGGGAGCTGTTTTTT.

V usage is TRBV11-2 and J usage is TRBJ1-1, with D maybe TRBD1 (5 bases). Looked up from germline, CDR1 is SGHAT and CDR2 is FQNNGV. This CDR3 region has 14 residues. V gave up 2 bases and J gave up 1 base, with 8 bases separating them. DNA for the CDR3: TGTGCCAGCAGCTTATCGACAGCGAACACTGAAGCTTTCTTT. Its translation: CASSLSTANTEAFF.

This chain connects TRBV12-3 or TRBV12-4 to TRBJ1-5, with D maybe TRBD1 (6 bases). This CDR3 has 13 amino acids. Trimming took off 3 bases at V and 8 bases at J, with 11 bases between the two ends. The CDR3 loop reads CASSLGGREPQHF. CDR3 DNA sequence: TGTGCCAGCAGTTTGGGGGGGCGAGAGCCCCAGCATTTT.

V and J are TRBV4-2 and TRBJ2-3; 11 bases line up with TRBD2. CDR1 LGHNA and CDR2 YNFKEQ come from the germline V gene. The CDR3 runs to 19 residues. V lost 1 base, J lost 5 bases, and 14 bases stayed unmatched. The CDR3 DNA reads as TGTGCCAGCAGCCAAGCGGGGGTAGCGGGGGGGCCAAGCGGAGATACGCAGTATTTT. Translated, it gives CASSQAGVAGGPSGDTQYF.

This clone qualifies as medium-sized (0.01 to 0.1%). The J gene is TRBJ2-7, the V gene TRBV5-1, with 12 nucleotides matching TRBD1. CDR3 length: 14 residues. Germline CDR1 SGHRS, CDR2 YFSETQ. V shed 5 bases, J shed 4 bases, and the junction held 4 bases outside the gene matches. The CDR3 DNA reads TGCGCCAGCAGACTGGGACAGGGGGCTTACGAGCAGTACTTC. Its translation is CASRLGQGAYEQYF.

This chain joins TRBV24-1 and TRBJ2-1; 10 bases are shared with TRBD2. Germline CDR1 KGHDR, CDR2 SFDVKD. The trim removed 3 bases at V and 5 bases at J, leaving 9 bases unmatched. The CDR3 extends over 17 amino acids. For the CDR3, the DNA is TGTGCCACCAGTGATATAGACCTAGCGGGAGTTCACAATGAGCAGTTCTTC. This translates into CATSDIDLAGVHNEQFF.

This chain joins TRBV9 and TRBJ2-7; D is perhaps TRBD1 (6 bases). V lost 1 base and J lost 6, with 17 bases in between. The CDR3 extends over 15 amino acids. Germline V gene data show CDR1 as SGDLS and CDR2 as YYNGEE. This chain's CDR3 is CASSVTGTGSSEQYF. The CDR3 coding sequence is TGTGCCAGCAGCGTAACGGGAACAGGGTCAAGCGAGCAGTACTTC.

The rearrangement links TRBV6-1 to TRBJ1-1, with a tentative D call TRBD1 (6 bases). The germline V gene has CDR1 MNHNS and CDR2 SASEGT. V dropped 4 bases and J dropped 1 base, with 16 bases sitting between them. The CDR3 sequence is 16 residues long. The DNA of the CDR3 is TGTGCCAGCAGTGCATTCTCAGGGGCACGGAACACTGAAGCTTTCTTT. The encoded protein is CASSAFSGARNTEAFF.

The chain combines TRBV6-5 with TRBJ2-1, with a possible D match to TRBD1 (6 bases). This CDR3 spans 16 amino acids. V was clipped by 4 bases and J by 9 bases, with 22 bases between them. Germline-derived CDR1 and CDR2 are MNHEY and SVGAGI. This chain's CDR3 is CASSLTDSPYGLEQFF. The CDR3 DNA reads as TGTGCCAGCAGTTTAACGGACAGTCCTTACGGTCTTGAGCAGTTCTTC.

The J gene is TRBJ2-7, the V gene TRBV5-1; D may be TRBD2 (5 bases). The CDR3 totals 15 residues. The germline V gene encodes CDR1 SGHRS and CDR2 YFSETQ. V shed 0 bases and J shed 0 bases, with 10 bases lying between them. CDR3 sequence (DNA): TGCGCCAGCAGCTTGGGGAGTACTAGCTCCTACGAGCAGTACTTC. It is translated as CASSLGSTSSYEQYF.

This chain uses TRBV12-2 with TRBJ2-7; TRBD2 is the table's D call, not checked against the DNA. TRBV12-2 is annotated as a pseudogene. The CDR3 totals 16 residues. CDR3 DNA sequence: TGTGCAAGTCGCTTGGTGGTTATGCCGAGCTCCTACGAGCAGTACTTC. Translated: CASRLVVMPSSYEQYF.

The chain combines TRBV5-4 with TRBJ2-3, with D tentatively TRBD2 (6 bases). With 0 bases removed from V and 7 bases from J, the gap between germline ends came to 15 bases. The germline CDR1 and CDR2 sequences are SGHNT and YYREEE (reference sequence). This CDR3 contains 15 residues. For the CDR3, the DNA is TGTGCCAGCAGCTTGGCCTTGACTAGTTTGTATACGCAGTATTTT. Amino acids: CASSLALTSLYTQYF. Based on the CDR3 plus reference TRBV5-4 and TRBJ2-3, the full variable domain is ETGVTQSPTHLIKTRGQQVTLRCSSQSGHNTVSWYQQALGQGPQFIFQYYREEENGRGNFPPRFSGLQFPNYSSELNVNALELDDSALYLCASSLALTSLYTQYFGPGTRLTVL.

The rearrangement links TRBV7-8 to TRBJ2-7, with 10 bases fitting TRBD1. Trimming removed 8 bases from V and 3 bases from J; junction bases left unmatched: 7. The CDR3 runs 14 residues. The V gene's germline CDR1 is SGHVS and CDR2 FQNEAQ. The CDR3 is CASLQTGGFYEQYF. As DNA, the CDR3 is TGTGCCAGCCTTCAGACAGGGGGCTTCTACGAGCAGTACTTC.

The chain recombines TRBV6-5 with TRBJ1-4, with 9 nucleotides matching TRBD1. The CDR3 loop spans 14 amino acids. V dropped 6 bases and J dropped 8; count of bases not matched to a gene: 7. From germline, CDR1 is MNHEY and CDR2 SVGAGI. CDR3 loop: CASSPGQGREKLFF. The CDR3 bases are TGTGCCAGCAGCCCGGGACAGGGTAGAGAAAAACTGTTTTTT.

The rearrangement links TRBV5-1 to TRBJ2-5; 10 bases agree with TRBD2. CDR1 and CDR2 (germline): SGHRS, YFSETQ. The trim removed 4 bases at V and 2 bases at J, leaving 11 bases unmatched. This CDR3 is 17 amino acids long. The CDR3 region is CASSLRGSGGFQETQYF. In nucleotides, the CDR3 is TGCGCCAGCAGCCTCAGGGGTAGCGGGGGGTTTCAAGAGACCCAGTACTTC. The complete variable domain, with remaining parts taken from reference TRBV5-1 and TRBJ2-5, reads KAGVTQTPRYLIKTRGQQVTLSCSPISGHRSVSWYQQTPGQGLQFLFEYFSETQRNKGNFPGRFSGRQFSNSRSEMNVSTLELGDSALYLCASSLRGSGGFQETQYFGPGTRLLVL.

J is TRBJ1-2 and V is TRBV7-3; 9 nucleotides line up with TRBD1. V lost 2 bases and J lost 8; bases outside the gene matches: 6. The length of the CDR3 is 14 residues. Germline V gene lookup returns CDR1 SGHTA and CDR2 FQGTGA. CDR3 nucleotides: TGTGCCAGCAGCTTAGGTGGGACAGGGAAAGGCTACACCTTC. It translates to CASSLGGTGKGYTF.

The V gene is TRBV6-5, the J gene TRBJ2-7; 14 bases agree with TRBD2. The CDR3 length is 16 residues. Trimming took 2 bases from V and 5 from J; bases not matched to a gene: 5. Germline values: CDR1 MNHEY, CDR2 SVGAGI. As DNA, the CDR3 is TGTGCCAGCAGTTACGGACTAGCGGGAGGCGGCGACGAGCAGTACTTC. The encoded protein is CASSYGLAGGGDEQYF.

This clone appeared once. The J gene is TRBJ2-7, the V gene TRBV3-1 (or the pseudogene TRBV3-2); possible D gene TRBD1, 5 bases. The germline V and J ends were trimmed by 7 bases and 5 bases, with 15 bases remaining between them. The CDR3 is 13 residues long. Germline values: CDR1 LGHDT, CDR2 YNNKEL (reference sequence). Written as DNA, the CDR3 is TGTGCCAGCACCCCCTCCTACAGGAACGAGCAGTACTTC. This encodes CASTPSYRNEQYF.

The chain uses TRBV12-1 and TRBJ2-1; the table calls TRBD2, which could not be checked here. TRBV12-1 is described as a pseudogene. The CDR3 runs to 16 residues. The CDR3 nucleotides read TGTGCCAGCATCAAAAAGCGGGAGGGCCCAAGCAATGAGCAGTTCTTC. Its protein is CASIKKREGPSNEQFF.

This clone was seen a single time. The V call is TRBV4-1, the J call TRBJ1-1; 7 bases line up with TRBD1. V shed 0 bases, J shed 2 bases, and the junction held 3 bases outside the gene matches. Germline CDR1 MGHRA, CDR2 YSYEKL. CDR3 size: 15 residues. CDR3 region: CASSQDQGVNTEAFF. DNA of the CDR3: TGCGCCAGCAGCCAAGACCAGGGGGTAAACACTGAAGCTTTCTTT.